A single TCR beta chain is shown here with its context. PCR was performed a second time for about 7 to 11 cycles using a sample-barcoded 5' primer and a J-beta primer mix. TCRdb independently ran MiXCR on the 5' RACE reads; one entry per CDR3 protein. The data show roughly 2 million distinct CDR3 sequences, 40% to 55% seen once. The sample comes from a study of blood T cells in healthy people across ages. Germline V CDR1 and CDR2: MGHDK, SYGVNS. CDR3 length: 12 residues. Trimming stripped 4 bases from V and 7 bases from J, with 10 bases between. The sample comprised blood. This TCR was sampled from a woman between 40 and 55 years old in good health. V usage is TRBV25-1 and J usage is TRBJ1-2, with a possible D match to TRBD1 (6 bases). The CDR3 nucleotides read TGTGCCAGCAGTGTGGGGGCGGCTGGCTACACCTTC. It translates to CASSVGAAGYTF.